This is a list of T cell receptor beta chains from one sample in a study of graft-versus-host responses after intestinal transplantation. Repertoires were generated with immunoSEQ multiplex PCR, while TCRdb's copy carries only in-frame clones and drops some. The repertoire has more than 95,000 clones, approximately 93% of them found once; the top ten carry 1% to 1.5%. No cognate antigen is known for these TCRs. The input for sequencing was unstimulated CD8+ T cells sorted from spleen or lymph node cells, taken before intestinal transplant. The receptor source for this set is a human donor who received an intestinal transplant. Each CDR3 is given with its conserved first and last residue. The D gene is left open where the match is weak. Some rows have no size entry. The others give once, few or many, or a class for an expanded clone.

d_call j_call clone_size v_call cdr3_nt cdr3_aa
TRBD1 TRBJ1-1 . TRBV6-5 TGTGCCAGCAGCCCCAACAGGGGCACTGAAGCTTTCTTT CASSPNRGTEAFF
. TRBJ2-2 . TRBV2 TGTGCCAGCGGCGGGACACACACCGGGGAGCTGTTTTTT CASGGTHTGELFF
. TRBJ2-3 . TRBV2 TGTGCCAGCAGCGACACAGGGGAGGGCACAGATACGCAGTATTTT CASSDTGEGTDTQYF
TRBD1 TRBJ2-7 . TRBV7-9 TGTGCCAGCAGCGCCTCAGGGGGCTCGGAGAGCGAGCAGTACTTC CASSASGGSESEQYF
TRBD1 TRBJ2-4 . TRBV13 TGTGCCAGCAGCCGGACAGGGGAGGGCATTCAGTACTTC CASSRTGEGIQYF
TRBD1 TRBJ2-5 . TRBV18 TGTGCCAGCTCACCGTCAGGGGGCGCCCCCCAAGAGACCCAGTACTTC CASSPSGGAPQETQYF
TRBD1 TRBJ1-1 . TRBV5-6 TGTGCCAGCAGCTGGGACAGGGGTTTGAACACTGAAGCTTTCTTT CASSWDRGLNTEAFF
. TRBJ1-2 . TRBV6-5 TGTGCCAGCGCGAGGTCGGGCGCGAGTATCGATGGCTACACCTTC CASARSGASIDGYTF
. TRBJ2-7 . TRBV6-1 TGTGCCAGCAGTGACTACGAGCAGTACTTC CASSDYEQYF
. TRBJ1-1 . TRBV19 TGTGCCAGCTCCACAGGGCTTGGAGACACTGAAGCTTTCTTT CASSTGLGDTEAFF
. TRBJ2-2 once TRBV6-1 TGTGCCAGCAGTGGGGAAAAGGGATCCCCCGGGGAGCTGTTTTTT CASSGEKGSPGELFF
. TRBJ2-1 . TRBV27 TGTGCCAGCAGTTTCTGGGGGGACGGTGAGCAGTTCTTC CASSFWGDGEQFF
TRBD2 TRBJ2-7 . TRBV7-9 TGTGCCAGCAGCTCGCTAGCGGGTATTGAGCAGTACTTC CASSSLAGIEQYF
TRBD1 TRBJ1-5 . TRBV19 TGTGCCAGTAGTATCCCTCAGGCAGGGGGTAGCAATCAGCCCCAGCATTTT CASSIPQAGGSNQPQHF
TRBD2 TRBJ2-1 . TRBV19 TGTGCCAGTAGTATAGGACTAGCGGGGGGCAATGAGCAGTTCTTC CASSIGLAGGNEQFF
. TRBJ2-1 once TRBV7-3 TGTGCCAGCAGCTTAAGCGGACAGATCAATGAGCAGTTCTTC CASSLSGQINEQFF
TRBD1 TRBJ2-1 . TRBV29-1 TGCAGCGTTGATGGACAGGCGTACAATGAGCAGTTCTTC CSVDGQAYNEQFF
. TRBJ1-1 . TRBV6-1 TGTGCCAGCAGTGTAGACCTGAATATGAACACTGAAGCTTTCTTT CASSVDLNMNTEAFF
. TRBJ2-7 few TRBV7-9 TGTGCCAGCAGCTTCCTGAACCGGAGCTCCTACGAGCAGTACTTC CASSFLNRSSYEQYF
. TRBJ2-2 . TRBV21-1 TGTGCCAGCACCAAAGGCGGGGTTAGGAACACCGGGGAGCTGTTTTTT CASTKGGVRNTGELFF
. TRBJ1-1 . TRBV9 TGTGCCAGCAGCGTGTCGGGGGCGAACACTGAAGCTTTCTTT CASSVSGANTEAFF
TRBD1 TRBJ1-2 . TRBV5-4 TGTGCCAGCAGCTTGATGCAGGGGGCCCTCCCCTCGGATCGCTACACCTTC CASSLMQGALPSDRYTF